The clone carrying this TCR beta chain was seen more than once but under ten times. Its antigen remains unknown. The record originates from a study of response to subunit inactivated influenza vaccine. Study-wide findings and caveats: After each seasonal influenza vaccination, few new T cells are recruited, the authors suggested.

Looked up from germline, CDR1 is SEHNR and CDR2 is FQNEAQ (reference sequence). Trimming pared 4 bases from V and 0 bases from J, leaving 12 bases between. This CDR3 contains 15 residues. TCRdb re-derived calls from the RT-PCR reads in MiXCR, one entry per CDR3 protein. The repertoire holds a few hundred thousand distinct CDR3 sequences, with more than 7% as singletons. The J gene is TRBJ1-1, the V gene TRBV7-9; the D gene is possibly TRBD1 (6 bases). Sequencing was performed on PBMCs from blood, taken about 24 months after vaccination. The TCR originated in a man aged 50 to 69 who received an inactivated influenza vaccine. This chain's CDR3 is CASSSRGLLNTEAFF. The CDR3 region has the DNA TGTGCCAGCAGCTCACGGGGGCTGCTGAACACTGAAGCTTTCTTT.